The rows below give T cell receptor beta chains drawn from one sample of a study of blood T cell repertoires in COVID-19. Using immunoSEQ multiplex PCR, the repertoire was profiled, and TCRdb retains in-frame clones only, with some absent. The sample includes about 68,000 clones, around 90% seen only once; the top ten take 6.6%. The sequenced sample was peripheral blood. The receptor source for this set is a man aged 45-65 years with active COVID-19. The CDR3 runs from the conserved cysteine through the conserved F or W. A D gene is named only where the DNA matches it firmly. Some rows have no size entry. The others give once, few or many, or a class for an expanded clone.

-,TRBD1,TRBJ1-4,TRBV27,CASSQDRYNEKLFF,TGTGCCAGCAGCCAGGACAGGTACAATGAAAAACTGTTTTTT
-,TRBD1,TRBJ2-5,TRBV10-3,CAISASGQGKSETQYF,TGTGCCATCAGTGCCTCGGGACAGGGGAAATCAGAGACCCAGTACTTC
-,-,TRBJ1-2,TRBV27,CASSFGTGITF,-
once,-,TRBJ2-7,TRBV19,CASSIDRRGSSYEQYF,TGTGCCAGTAGTATAGATCGTCGAGGGAGTAGCTACGAGCAGTACTTC
-,-,TRBJ1-1,TRBV10-3,CAISEGGTEAFF,TGTGCCATCAGTGAGGGGGGGACTGAAGCTTTCTTT
-,-,TRBJ2-3,TRBV6-5,CASSYSRGNTQYF,TGTGCCAGCAGTTACTCGAGAGGAAATACGCAGTATTTT
-,-,TRBJ2-5,TRBV24-1,CATSDSGRGGETQYF,TGTGCCACCAGTGATTCCGGAAGGGGTGGGGAGACCCAGTACTTC
-,TRBD2,TRBJ2-3,TRBV7-9,CASSLAGEADTQYF,TGTGCCAGCAGCCTAGCGGGAGAGGCAGATACGCAGTATTTT
once,-,TRBJ2-5,TRBV5-1,CASSSSPGETQYF,TGCGCCAGCAGCTCATCCCCGGGGGAGACCCAGTACTTC
once,-,TRBJ2-3,TRBV5-1,CASSLEADTDTQYF,TGCGCCAGCAGCTTGGAAGCGGACACAGATACGCAGTATTTT
-,TRBD2,TRBJ2-1,TRBV9,CASSVSSGISYNEQFF,TGTGCCAGCAGCGTTTCTAGCGGGATCTCCTACAATGAGCAGTTCTTC
-,-,TRBJ1-6,TRBV28,CASSLQGSYNSPLHF,TGTGCCAGCAGTTTACAGGGGTCCTATAATTCACCCCTCCACTTT
-,-,TRBJ1-2,TRBV7-9,CASSLGFPGRTYGYTF,TGTGCCAGCAGCTTAGGGTTCCCAGGGCGAACCTATGGCTACACCTTC
few,-,TRBJ1-6,TRBV4-3,CASSQDRGNYNSPLHF,TGCGCCAGCAGCCAAGATAGGGGGAATTATAATTCACCCCTCCACTTT
-,-,TRBJ2-7,TRBV4-3,CASSQGQSSSYEQYF,TGCGCCAGCAGCCAAGGGCAGTCTAGCTCCTACGAGCAGTACTTC
-,TRBD2,TRBJ2-3,TRBV5-1,CASSMTSGSATDTQYF,TGCGCCAGCAGCATGACTAGCGGGAGTGCCACAGATACGCAGTATTTT
-,-,TRBJ2-2,TRBV6-5,CASSVWQFKTGELFF,TGTGCCAGCAGCGTCTGGCAGTTTAAGACCGGGGAGCTGTTTTTT
-,TRBD2,TRBJ2-7,TRBV6-2/TRBV6-3,CASSYRAGGPGGEQYF,TGTGCCAGCAGTTATCGGGCGGGAGGGCCCGGAGGTGAGCAGTACTTC
-,TRBD1,TRBJ1-1,TRBV7-6,CASSARDRGTGEAFF,TGTGCCAGCAGCGCCCGGGACAGGGGGACGGGGGAAGCTTTCTTT
once,TRBD1,TRBJ1-2,TRBV28,CASSHGTGDGYTF,TGTGCCAGCAGCCACGGGACAGGGGATGGCTACACCTTC
-,-,TRBJ2-3,TRBV5-4,CASSFRQGTDTQYF,TGTGCCAGCAGCTTCCGACAGGGCACAGATACGCAGTATTTT
-,TRBD2,TRBJ2-1,TRBV6-2/TRBV6-3,CASSYSVASGDNEQFF,TGTGCCAGCAGTTACTCGGTGGCTAGCGGGGACAATGAGCAGTTCTTC
few,TRBD2,TRBJ2-3,TRBV3-1/TRBV3-2,CASSQGSGGVTDTQYF,TGTGCCAGCAGCCAAGGAAGCGGGGGCGTCACAGATACGCAGTATTTT
-,-,TRBJ2-1,TRBV10-3,CATGREGTVSYNEQFF,TGTGCCACCGGCCGTGAGGGTACAGTCTCCTACAATGAGCAGTTCTTC
-,TRBD1,TRBJ1-1,TRBV24-1,CATSDPLGQGKAFF,TGTGCCACCAGTGATCCACTCGGACAGGGAAAAGCTTTCTTT
once,-,TRBJ2-7,TRBV19,CASSSTGFSYEQYF,TGTGCCAGTAGTTCGACTGGGTTCTCCTACGAGCAGTACTTC
-,-,TRBJ1-1,TRBV5-1,CASSLEQGNTEAFF,TGCGCCAGCAGCTTGGAACAGGGGAACACTGAAGCTTTCTTT
-,-,TRBJ2-3,TRBV9,CASSVASITSPDTQYF,TGTGCCAGCAGCGTAGCATCAATTACGAGCCCAGATACGCAGTATTTT
few,TRBD2,TRBJ2-5,TRBV11-3,CASSLGLARGETQYF,TGTGCCAGCAGCTTAGGACTAGCGAGAGGGGAGACCCAGTACTTC
-,TRBD1,TRBJ1-1,TRBV28,CASIPPHRGGTEAFF,TGTGCCAGCATTCCCCCTCACAGGGGAGGAACTGAAGCTTTCTTT
-,TRBD1,TRBJ2-3,TRBV5-1,CASSPGGTDTQYF,TGCGCCAGCAGCCCAGGGGGAACAGATACGCAGTATTTT
medium-sized,-,TRBJ1-4,TRBV19,CASSMTWSSNEKLFF,TGTGCCAGTAGTATGACTTGGTCGTCGAATGAAAAACTGTTTTTT
-,TRBD2,TRBJ2-2,TRBV4-1,CASSQRRAGGNTGELFF,TGCGCCAGCAGCCAAAGGAGGGCGGGAGGGAACACCGGGGAGCTGTTTTTT
-,-,TRBJ1-1,TRBV4-1,CASSHPQLRQVNTEAFF,TGCGCCAGCAGCCACCCCCAATTGAGACAGGTGAACACTGAAGCTTTCTTT
-,TRBD2,TRBJ2-3,TRBV5-4,CASSRGGGTSRSSDTQYF,TGTGCCAGCAGCCGCGGGGGGGGGACTTCAAGATCTTCGGATACGCAGTATTTT
-,TRBD2,TRBJ2-7,TRBV7-3,CASSLQAGGVYEQYF,TGTGCCAGCAGCTTACAGGCGGGAGGGGTATACGAGCAGTACTTC
-,TRBD1,TRBJ2-7,TRBV27,CASGDRDGFYEQYF,TGTGCCAGCGGGGACAGGGATGGGTTTTACGAGCAGTACTTC
-,-,TRBJ2-5,TRBV5-1,CASSRGDTEVETQYF,TGCGCCAGCAGCCGGGGGGACACCGAAGTAGAGACCCAGTACTTC
once,-,TRBJ1-1,TRBV19,CASSPYRGWGTEAFF,TGTGCCAGTAGTCCTTACCGGGGGTGGGGCACTGAAGCTTTCTTT
-,-,TRBJ1-2,TRBV9,CASRTTSGRNYGYTF,TGTGCCAGCAGGACAACCTCGGGGAGAAACTATGGCTACACCTTC
-,TRBD2,TRBJ2-7,TRBV30,CAWSVTSGGQYF,TGTGCCTGGAGTGTAACTAGCGGGGGGCAGTACTTC
-,TRBD1,TRBJ2-6,TRBV5-1,CASSIDLTGALSGANVLTF,TGCGCCAGCAGCATAGATTTGACAGGGGCCCTTTCTGGGGCCAACGTCCTGACTTTC
-,-,TRBJ1-5,TRBV5-1,CASSLNGGNQPQHF,TGCGCCAGCAGTCTTAATGGAGGGAATCAGCCCCAGCATTTT
-,TRBD1,TRBJ2-5,TRBV7-7,CASSAGTGGFGETQYF,TGTGCCAGCAGCGCGGGGACAGGGGGCTTCGGTGAGACCCAGTACTTC
few,TRBD1,TRBJ1-5,TRBV30,CAWDRGSNQPQHF,TGTGCCTGGGACAGGGGAAGCAATCAGCCCCAGCATTTT
-,-,TRBJ2-7,TRBV27,CASSLEGVLPYEQYF,TGTGCCAGCAGTTTAGAGGGGGTCCTACCCTACGAGCAGTACTTC
-,TRBD1,TRBJ2-5,TRBV7-9,CASSLTGWAQETQYF,TGTGCCAGCAGCTTGACAGGGTGGGCACAAGAGACCCAGTACTTC